This is a list of T cell receptor beta chains from one sample in a study of cytomegalovirus exposure and HLA in healthy donors. Using immunoSEQ multiplex PCR, the repertoire was profiled, and TCRdb retains in-frame clones only, with some absent. The sample contains 50,000 to 70,000 clones, about 84% of which appear only once. Source material: PBMCs. These receptors were taken from a male donor in good health and CMV-seronegative. The CDR3 runs from the conserved cysteine through the conserved F or W. A D gene is named only where the DNA matches it firmly. Not every row has a clone size; where given, it reads once, few, many or a size class.

TRBD1,TRBJ1-1,TRBV7-9,NA,TGTTCCAGCAGCCCGGGACAGGGTAGGATATGGACTGAAGCTTTCTTT,CSSSPGQGRIWTEAFF
NA,TRBJ1-2,TRBV11-2,NA,TGTGCCAGCAGCTTACCTCAGGGTTTCGGCTACACCTTC,CASSLPQGFGYTF
TRBD1,TRBJ1-5,TRBV6-5,once,TGTGCCAGCAGGAGACAGGGGGGAAGCAATCAGCCCCAGCATTTT,CASRRQGGSNQPQHF
TRBD1,TRBJ1-3,TRBV11-2,NA,TGTGCCAGCAGCCAGACAGGGGGCGGAAACACCATATATTTT,CASSQTGGGNTIYF
TRBD1,TRBJ2-7,TRBV2,NA,TGTGCCAGCAGGACAGGGGGCGGCTACGAGCAGTACTTC,CASRTGGGYEQYF
NA,TRBJ2-3,TRBV11-2,NA,TGTGCCAGCAGCTGGACAGAAAACACAGATACGCAGTATTTT,CASSWTENTDTQYF
NA,TRBJ1-2,TRBV7-3,NA,TGTGCCAGCAGCTCCGGGGAACAGTGGGAGAGCTACACCTTC,CASSSGEQWESYTF
TRBD1,TRBJ2-5,TRBV19,NA,TGTGCCAGTAGCTACGGGACAGGGGGGGAGACCCAGTACTTC,CASSYGTGGETQYF
NA,TRBJ1-1,TRBV18,NA,TGTGCCAGCTCACCAACGGCAGGGAAAACTGAAGCTTTCTTT,CASSPTAGKTEAFF
NA,TRBJ1-1,TRBV6-1,NA,TGTGCCAGCAGTGAAGGTAGGGAGGGAACTTTCTTT,CASSEGREGTFF
NA,TRBJ1-2,TRBV6-5,once,TGTGCCAGCAGTTACTCGGGGCTCTATGGCTACACCTTC,CASSYSGLYGYTF
NA,TRBJ1-2,TRBV2,NA,TGTGCCAGCAGTGAATGGGTGATAGGGGACTATGGCTACACCTTC,CASSEWVIGDYGYTF
NA,TRBJ1-1,TRBV5-1,few,TGCGCCAGCAGCTTGGTAGACAGAATGAACACTGAAGCTTTCTTT,CASSLVDRMNTEAFF
TRBD1,TRBJ1-6,TRBV5-6,NA,TGTGCCAGCAGAACCGGGACAGCCGGCTCCTATAATTCACCCCTCCACTTT,CASRTGTAGSYNSPLHF
NA,TRBJ2-3,TRBV6-1,once,TGTGCCAGCAGTGAAGCGCTATGGGATACGCAGTATTTT,CASSEALWDTQYF
NA,TRBJ2-7,TRBV15,NA,TGTGCCACCAGCAGGGCCCGGGAGTACGAGCAGTACTTC,CATSRAREYEQYF
TRBD1,TRBJ2-1,TRBV7-9,NA,TGTGCCAGCAGCCCAAGACAGGGTGGATACTACAATGAGCAGTTCTTC,CASSPRQGGYYNEQFF
TRBD1,TRBJ2-3,TRBV7-9,NA,TGTGCCAGCAGCCCCGGACAGGGAACAGATACGCAGTATTTT,CASSPGQGTDTQYF
TRBD2,TRBJ2-7,TRBV5-4,NA,TGTGCCAGCAGCTTGGGACACCCGGGGGGGAACTACGAGCAGTACTTC,CASSLGHPGGNYEQYF
TRBD2,TRBJ2-5,TRBV10-3,NA,TGTGCCATCAGCGCGCGGACTAGCGGGGGGGCAGAGGAGACCCAGTACTTC,CAISARTSGGAEETQYF
NA,TRBJ2-1,TRBV6-4,NA,TGTGCCAGCAGTGAAAGGGCAGGGGCCTACAATGAGCAGTTCTTC,CASSERAGAYNEQFF
NA,TRBJ1-2,TRBV5-4,NA,TGTGCCAGCAGCTTGGGGGGGCAGGGAACGGGGTTCTATGGCTACACCTTC,CASSLGGQGTGFYGYTF
NA,TRBJ1-2,TRBV4-1,NA,TGCGCCAGCAGCCCCTACGACGGGTTTTTTAACTATGGCTACACCTTC,CASSPYDGFFNYGYTF
NA,TRBJ1-1,TRBV11-3,NA,TGTGCCAGCAGCTTAGATCCGCACAGTGAAGCTTTCTTT,CASSLDPHSEAFF
NA,TRBJ1-2,TRBV7-9,NA,TGTGCCAGCAGCTTAGCCCAGGGGCTTTATGGCTACACCTTC,CASSLAQGLYGYTF
NA,TRBJ1-3,TRBV7-2,once,TGTGCCAGCGCAGGGTGGTCGGGCGGAAACACCATATATTTT,CASAGWSGGNTIYF
NA,TRBJ2-6,TRBV7-3,NA,TGTGCCAGCAGCGAGACCAGGGTGTGGGGGGTACCTGGGGCCAACGTCCTGACTTTC,CASSETRVWGVPGANVLTF
TRBD1,TRBJ2-7,TRBV4-3,NA,TGCGCCAGCAGCCAAGATGCGGGACAGGGGGTCTACGAGCAGTACTTC,CASSQDAGQGVYEQYF
NA,TRBJ2-3,TRBV10-3,few,TGTGCCACGGTAAGCACAGATACGCAGTATTTT,CATVSTDTQYF
NA,TRBJ1-1,TRBV19,NA,TGTGCCAGTAGTATAGATTCAAATCCCAGGGCCGCTTTCTTT,CASSIDSNPRAAFF
NA,TRBJ2-7,TRBV19,few,TGTGCCAGTAGTTTCACCGGGAGTGCCTCCTACGAGCAGTACTTC,CASSFTGSASYEQYF
NA,TRBJ1-1,TRBV5-1,NA,TGCGCCAGCAGCCTGGACACCCTCACTGAAGCTTTCTTT,CASSLDTLTEAFF
NA,TRBJ1-2,TRBV2,NA,TGTGCCAGCAGTGACCTCCTCGGGGGAGAGGACGGCTACACCTTC,CASSDLLGGEDGYTF
TRBD1,TRBJ2-7,TRBV12-5,NA,TGTGCTAGTGGCCTGCCGGGACAGGGCGCGAGCTCCTACGAGCAGTACTTC,CASGLPGQGASSYEQYF
NA,TRBJ1-1,TRBV6-1,NA,TGTGCCAGCAGTGTTAGACAGGAGCACACTGAAGCTTTCTTT,CASSVRQEHTEAFF
TRBD1,TRBJ1-1,TRBV7-2,NA,TGTGCCAGCAGCTTAGTAGGACAGGGGGTGGGTGAAGCTTTCTTT,CASSLVGQGVGEAFF
NA,TRBJ2-7,TRBV7-3,few,TGTGCCAGCAGCCCTAGGCCCTACGAGCAGTACTTC,CASSPRPYEQYF
NA,TRBJ2-1,TRBV21-1,NA,TGTGCCAGCAGCCCAGGTCGTACCGGGACAGGGGGCCACAATGAGCAGTTCTTC,CASSPGRTGTGGHNEQFF
NA,TRBJ2-3,TRBV19,NA,TGTGCCACCGCAGGGTACACAGATACGCAGTATTTT,CATAGYTDTQYF
NA,TRBJ1-5,TRBV6-6,NA,TGTGCCAGCAGTTGGGAATCGGGGAGCAATCAGCCCCAGCATTTT,CASSWESGSNQPQHF
TRBD2,TRBJ2-3,TRBV4-1,NA,TGCGCCAGCAGCCCTCAGGAGGCTAGCGGTTTCACAGATACGCAGTATTTT,CASSPQEASGFTDTQYF
NA,TRBJ1-2,TRBV11-1,NA,TGTGCCAGCAGCCCGGGGTACTATGGCTACACCTTC,CASSPGYYGYTF
TRBD1,TRBJ1-4,TRBV4-2,NA,TGTGCCAGCCGACCACCGGGACAGGGGATCGAAAAACTGTTTTTT,CASRPPGQGIEKLFF
NA,TRBJ1-3,TRBV6-5,NA,TGTGCCAGCAGCTCCCGACTGTTCTCTGGAAACACCATATATTTT,CASSSRLFSGNTIYF
TRBD1,TRBJ1-5,TRBV28,NA,TGTGCCAGCCGGAATCGGGAGGGACAGGGTAGTCAGCCCCAGCATTTT,CASRNREGQGSQPQHF
NA,TRBJ2-1,TRBV5-1,NA,TGCGCCAGCAGCTTGGCCCACGGGGGTGGGAGCGGCAATGAGCAGTTCTTC,CASSLAHGGGSGNEQFF